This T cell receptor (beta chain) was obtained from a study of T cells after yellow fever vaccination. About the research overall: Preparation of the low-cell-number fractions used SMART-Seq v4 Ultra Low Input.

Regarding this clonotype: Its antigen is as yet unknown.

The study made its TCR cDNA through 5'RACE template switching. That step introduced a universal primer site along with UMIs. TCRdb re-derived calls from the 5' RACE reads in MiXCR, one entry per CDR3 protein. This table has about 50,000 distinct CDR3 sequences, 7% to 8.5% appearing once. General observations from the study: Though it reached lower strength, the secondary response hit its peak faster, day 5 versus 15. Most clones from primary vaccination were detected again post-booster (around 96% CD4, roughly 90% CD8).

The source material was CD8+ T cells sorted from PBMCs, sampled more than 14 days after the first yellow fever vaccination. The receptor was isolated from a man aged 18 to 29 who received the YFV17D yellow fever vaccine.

The CDR3 sequence: CASSLKGQAETQYF. The CDR3 nucleotides are TGTGCCAGCAGCTTAAAGGGACAGGCGGAGACCCAGTACTTC. The J gene is TRBJ2-5, the V gene TRBV13; 8 bases fit TRBD1. Germline V gives CDR1 PRHDT, CDR2 FYEKMQ (reference sequence). The V gene end was trimmed by 2 bases and the J gene end by 5 bases; junction bases not matched to a gene: 4. The CDR3 length is 14 residues.